Listed below are T cell receptor beta chains from one sample, sequenced in a study of T cells in Graves' hyperthyroidism and ophthalmopathy. MiXCR was run by TCRdb on the multiplex PCR reads, yielding one entry per CDR3 protein. Among fewer than 600,000 distinct CDR3 sequences listed, 14% were seen once. Specimen: blood. These receptors all come from a woman between 40 and 55 years old with Graves' hyperthyroidism. CDR3s include the opening cysteine and the closing phenylalanine or tryptophan. Fields, in order: J gene, D gene, V gene, clone size, CDR3 DNA, CDR3 protein. The D gene is left open where the match is weak. Rows may omit the clone size; those that give it use once, few, many or a size class.

J: TRBJ2-7; D: TRBD2; V: TRBV7-9; size: once; DNA: TGTGCCAGCAGCTTACAACTAGCGGGAGAGGGTGAGCAGTACTTC; CDR3: CASSLQLAGEGEQYF
J: TRBJ2-2; D: NA; V: TRBV12-3/TRBV12-4; size: many; DNA: TGTGCCAGCAGGGAGGGGACCGGGGAGCTGTTTTTT; CDR3: CASREGTGELFF
J: TRBJ2-1; D: NA; V: TRBV29-1; size: few; DNA: TGCAGCGTTGTTGCACCATCCTACAATGAGCAGTTCTTC; CDR3: CSVVAPSYNEQFF
J: TRBJ2-5; D: TRBD2; V: TRBV20-1; size: many; DNA: TGCAGTGCTAGAGATCGTACTAGCGGGAAGAGGGAGACCCAGTACTTC; CDR3: CSARDRTSGKRETQYF
J: TRBJ2-1; D: NA; V: TRBV12-3/TRBV12-4; size: many; DNA: TGTGCCAGCAGTTTAGGGGGCCATTTCAATGAGCAGTTCTTC; CDR3: CASSLGGHFNEQFF
J: TRBJ2-3; D: NA; V: TRBV24-1; size: NA; DNA: TGTGCCACCAATCCGGGAGTCGGGACAGATACGCAGTATTTT; CDR3: CATNPGVGTDTQYF
J: TRBJ2-3; D: NA; V: TRBV6-1; size: NA; DNA: TGTGCCAGCAGTGCACTAGCCTCCAAGGGCAGAGGGAGCGCAGATACGCAGTATTTT; CDR3: CASSALASKGRGSADTQYF
J: TRBJ2-2; D: NA; V: TRBV27; size: many; DNA: TGTGCCAGCAGTTCCGGAGGAATAAACACCGGGGAGCTGTTTTTT; CDR3: CASSSGGINTGELFF
J: TRBJ1-1; D: NA; V: TRBV28; size: many; DNA: TGTGCCAGCAGTTTGTCATTTTTGGGGAGGAAGAACACTGAAGCTTTCTTT; CDR3: CASSLSFLGRKNTEAFF
J: TRBJ2-7; D: NA; V: TRBV7-2; size: many; DNA: TGTGCCAGCAGCCGCCCCCCCTCCTACGAGCAGTACTTC; CDR3: CASSRPPSYEQYF
J: TRBJ1-2; D: NA; V: TRBV12-3/TRBV12-4; size: many; DNA: TGTGCCAGCAGTTTAAACACCAACTATGGCTACACCTTC; CDR3: CASSLNTNYGYTF
J: TRBJ2-3; D: NA; V: TRBV19; size: once; DNA: TGTGCCAGTAGTATTGGTGGTTTCACAGATACGCAGTATTTT; CDR3: CASSIGGFTDTQYF
J: TRBJ2-2; D: TRBD1; V: TRBV6-5; size: many; DNA: TGTGCCAGCAGTTACTCGACAGGGGGCTCTAGCACCGGGGAGCTGTTTTTT; CDR3: CASSYSTGGSSTGELFF
J: TRBJ1-1; D: NA; V: TRBV7-6; size: many; DNA: TGTGCCAGCAGCGCGCAGACAGGTAAAACTGAAGCTTTCTTT; CDR3: CASSAQTGKTEAFF
J: TRBJ1-5; D: TRBD1; V: TRBV5-8; size: NA; DNA: TGTGCCAGCAGCTTGCCCCCCGGGACAGACAGCAATCAGCCCCAGCATTTT; CDR3: CASSLPPGTDSNQPQHF
J: TRBJ2-7; D: TRBD1; V: TRBV5-5; size: many; DNA: TGTGCCAGCAGCTCCCCGGGACAGGGGCGGATCGAGCAGTACTTC; CDR3: CASSSPGQGRIEQYF
J: TRBJ2-1; D: TRBD2; V: TRBV29-1; size: many; DNA: TGCAGCGCTGGGGACTATAGCTCCTACAATGAGCAGTTCTTC; CDR3: CSAGDYSSYNEQFF
J: TRBJ2-1; D: TRBD2; V: TRBV10-3; size: few; DNA: TGTGCCATCAGTGGGACTAGCGGTAATGAGCAGTTCTTC; CDR3: CAISGTSGNEQFF
J: TRBJ1-3; D: NA; V: TRBV20-1; size: many; DNA: TGCAGTGCCCCCCCCGCCGACAGATCTGGAAACACCATATATTTT; CDR3: CSAPPADRSGNTIYF
J: TRBJ1-1; D: NA; V: TRBV6-5; size: few; DNA: TGTGCCAGCAGTCATTCGCATGAAGCTTTCTTT; CDR3: CASSHSHEAFF
J: TRBJ2-5; D: TRBD2; V: TRBV2; size: many; DNA: TGTGCCAGCAGGTTAGCGGGAGAGACCCAGTACTTC; CDR3: CASRLAGETQYF
J: TRBJ2-4; D: NA; V: TRBV6-1; size: few; DNA: TGTGCCAGCAGAGAGAGAAACATTCAGTACTTC; CDR3: CASRERNIQYF
J: TRBJ1-1; D: NA; V: TRBV3-1; size: many; DNA: TGTGCCAGCAGCCATCAGGTTTCTGAAGCTTTCTTT; CDR3: CASSHQVSEAFF
J: TRBJ2-7; D: TRBD2; V: TRBV10-3; size: NA; DNA: TGTGCCACGGGACTAGCGGGCTACGAGCAGTACTTC; CDR3: CATGLAGYEQYF
J: TRBJ2-1; D: TRBD2; V: TRBV4-1; size: NA; DNA: TGCGCCAGCAGCCAAGATAGCAGCGGGAACTACAATGAGCAGTTCTTC; CDR3: CASSQDSSGNYNEQFF
J: TRBJ2-2; D: NA; V: TRBV20-1; size: NA; DNA: TGCAGTGCTGTGGGGGCGGCGGGCACCGGGGAGCTGTTTTTT; CDR3: CSAVGAAGTGELFF
J: TRBJ1-1; D: NA; V: TRBV11-1; size: many; DNA: TGTGCCAGCAACTCTCAACGGACGAACACTGAAGCTTTCTTT; CDR3: CASNSQRTNTEAFF
J: TRBJ1-5; D: NA; V: TRBV12-3/TRBV12-4; size: many; DNA: TGTGCCAGCAGCAAAGGGCACAGTGAGGGTCAGCCCCAGCATTTT; CDR3: CASSKGHSEGQPQHF
J: TRBJ2-1; D: TRBD2; V: TRBV5-1; size: many; DNA: TGCGCCAGCAGCTTCCAGTTGGGTCTAGCGGACACCTACAATGAGCAGTTCTTC; CDR3: CASSFQLGLADTYNEQFF
J: TRBJ2-7; D: TRBD2; V: TRBV7-2; size: many; DNA: TGTGCCAGCAGCTCCCGGGAGGGCTACGAGCAGTACTTC; CDR3: CASSSREGYEQYF
J: TRBJ1-1; D: NA; V: TRBV19; size: few; DNA: TGTGCCAGTACTAACCTGGAAGCCCAAGGAGCTTTCTTT; CDR3: CASTNLEAQGAFF
J: TRBJ2-1; D: NA; V: TRBV11-3; size: NA; DNA: TGTGCCAGCAGCGACGTGAGGGGAAGTGAGCAGTTCTTC; CDR3: CASSDVRGSEQFF
J: TRBJ2-1; D: TRBD2; V: TRBV6-1; size: many; DNA: TGTGCCAGCAGTAGCGGGAGTTGGGCTAATGAGCAGTTCTTC; CDR3: CASSSGSWANEQFF
J: TRBJ2-7; D: TRBD2; V: TRBV7-9; size: NA; DNA: TGTGCCAGCAGCTTATTAGGAAGGGGACTATCCTACGAGCAGTACTTC; CDR3: CASSLLGRGLSYEQYF
J: TRBJ1-1; D: NA; V: TRBV30; size: NA; DNA: TGTGCCTGGAGTGTAGGAGAAAACACTGAAGCTTTCTTT; CDR3: CAWSVGENTEAFF
J: TRBJ2-1; D: TRBD2; V: TRBV20-1; size: many; DNA: TGCAGTGCTAGAATTAGCGGGAGGCCGAATGAGCAGTTCTTC; CDR3: CSARISGRPNEQFF
J: TRBJ2-7; D: TRBD2; V: TRBV2; size: many; DNA: TGTGCCAGCAGTGAAGTCAGTCTAGCGGTCTCCTACGAGCAGTACTTC; CDR3: CASSEVSLAVSYEQYF
J: TRBJ2-3; D: TRBD2; V: TRBV7-9; size: many; DNA: TGTGCCAGCAGTACACGGGGGATCGGACTAGATCGATTGGATACGCAGTATTTT; CDR3: CASSTRGIGLDRLDTQYF
J: TRBJ2-7; D: NA; V: TRBV11-3; size: many; DNA: TGTGCCAGCAGCGAATCCGGGAGTGCCTACGAGCAGTACTTC; CDR3: CASSESGSAYEQYF
J: TRBJ2-6; D: NA; V: TRBV10-3; size: NA; DNA: TGTGCCATCAGTGAGAGAAGCGGCAGAATTCTGGGAGGGGCCAACGTCCTGACTTTC; CDR3: CAISERSGRILGGANVLTF
J: TRBJ1-1; D: NA; V: TRBV6-1; size: many; DNA: TGTGCCAGCAGTGACGCAGGGATGAACACTGAAGCTTTCTTT; CDR3: CASSDAGMNTEAFF
J: TRBJ2-3; D: TRBD2; V: TRBV20-1; size: few; DNA: TGCAGTGCTAGAGACGGGGGACTAGCGGGGCCGGATACGCAGTATTTT; CDR3: CSARDGGLAGPDTQYF
J: TRBJ2-1; D: TRBD2; V: TRBV5-1; size: NA; DNA: TGCGCCAGCAGCTTGGCTTTAGCGGGGGTTTTCGATGAGCAGTTCTTC; CDR3: CASSLALAGVFDEQFF
J: TRBJ2-6; D: TRBD1; V: TRBV24-1; size: NA; DNA: TGTGCCACCAGTGATCCCGGGACAGGCGGCGGGGCCAACGTCCTGACTTTC; CDR3: CATSDPGTGGGANVLTF
J: TRBJ2-1; D: TRBD2; V: TRBV20-1; size: many; DNA: TGCAGTGCTAGGTCCCGATCCTCCGGGACTAGCGGGAGGACAAATGAGCAGTTCTTC; CDR3: CSARSRSSGTSGRTNEQFF
J: TRBJ2-4; D: NA; V: TRBV28; size: many; DNA: TGTGCCAGCAGTTCTGGTGGGGTAGGCAAAAACATTCAGTACTTC; CDR3: CASSSGGVGKNIQYF
J: TRBJ2-1; D: NA; V: TRBV20-1; size: many; DNA: TGCAGTGCTAGATCTAGCCCCAATTTAGGCTACAATGAGCAGTTCTTC; CDR3: CSARSSPNLGYNEQFF